The T cell receptor (beta chain) described here comes from a study of T-cell memory formation after mild COVID-19. Study information: TCR clusters largely stayed donor specific. Study results and caveats: The SARS-CoV-2 specificity of second-wave clones reaching peak at day 37 remained unverified. Clones contracting over day 15 to 85 were CD4/CD8 balanced, with later expanders leaning CD4+.

After 5'RACE with constant-segment primers, TCR alpha and TCR beta cDNA libraries carrying sample barcodes and UMIs were obtained. TCRdb ran MiXCR on the 5' RACE reads and lists one entry per CDR3 protein. The data show roughly 250,000 distinct CDR3 sequences, around 15% seen once. V lost 6 bases and J lost 5; bases outside the gene matches: 6. Germline CDR1 reads SGHRS; CDR2 reads YFSETQ. CDR3 length: 14 amino acids. This clonotype was found a few times. The antigen is undetermined. The sample comprised PBMCs or a T cell subset sorted from them (not recorded which). This chain connects TRBV5-1 to TRBJ2-7, with 12 positions matching TRBD2. The clonotype originates from a young man who had mild COVID-19 (a few samples of this study predate the infection). Cell type and time point are not known. The CDR3 DNA is TGCGCCAGCACTGGACTAGCGGGGCTGAACGAGCAGTACTTC. Amino acids: CASTGLAGLNEQYF. The variable domain in full, with the rest retrieved from reference TRBV5-1 and TRBJ2-7, is KAGVTQTPRYLIKTRGQQVTLSCSPISGHRSVSWYQQTPGQGLQFLFEYFSETQRNKGNFPGRFSGRQFSNSRSEMNVSTLELGDSALYLCASTGLAGLNEQYFGPGTRLTVT.